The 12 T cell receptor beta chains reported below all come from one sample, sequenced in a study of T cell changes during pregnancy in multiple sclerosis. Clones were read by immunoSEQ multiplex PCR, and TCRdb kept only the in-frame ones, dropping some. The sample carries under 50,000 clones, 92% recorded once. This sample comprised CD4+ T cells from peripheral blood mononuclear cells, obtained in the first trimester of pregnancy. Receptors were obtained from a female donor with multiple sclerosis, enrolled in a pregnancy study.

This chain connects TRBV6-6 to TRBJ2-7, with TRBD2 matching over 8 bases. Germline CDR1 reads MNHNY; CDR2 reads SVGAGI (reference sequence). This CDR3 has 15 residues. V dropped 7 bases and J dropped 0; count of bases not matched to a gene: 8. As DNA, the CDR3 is TGTGCCAGCATACAAACTAGCGGTATCTCCTACGAGCAGTACTTC. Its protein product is CASIQTSGISYEQYF.

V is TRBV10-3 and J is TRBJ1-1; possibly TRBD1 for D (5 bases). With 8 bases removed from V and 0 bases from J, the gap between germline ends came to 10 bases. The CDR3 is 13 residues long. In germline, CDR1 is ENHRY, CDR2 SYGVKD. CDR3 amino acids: CAIEAGMNTEAFF. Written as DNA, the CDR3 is TGTGCCATCGAGGCAGGGATGAACACTGAAGCTTTCTTT.

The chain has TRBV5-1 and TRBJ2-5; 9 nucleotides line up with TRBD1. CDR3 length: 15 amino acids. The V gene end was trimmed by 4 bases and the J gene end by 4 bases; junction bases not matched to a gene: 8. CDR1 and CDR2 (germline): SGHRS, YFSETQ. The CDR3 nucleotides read TGCGCCAGCAGCGGGGGGACAGGGCTGGGAGAGACCCAGTACTTC. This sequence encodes CASSGGTGLGETQYF.

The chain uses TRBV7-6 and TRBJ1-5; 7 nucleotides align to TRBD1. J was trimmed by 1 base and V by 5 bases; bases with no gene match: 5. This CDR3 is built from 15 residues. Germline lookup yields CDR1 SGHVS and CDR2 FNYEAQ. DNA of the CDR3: TGTGCCAGCAGCCCAAACAGGGGAAGCAATCAGCCCCAGCATTTT. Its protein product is CASSPNRGSNQPQHF.

CDR3 sequence reads: CASSQDGTGTIQKLFF. Written as DNA, the CDR3 is TGCGCCAGCAGCCAAGATGGAACAGGGACCATTCAAAAACTGTTTTTT. The chain carries TRBV4-3 and TRBJ1-4; a weak D match, TRBD1 (6 bases). The V end lost 0 bases, the J end lost 9 bases, and 17 bases lay between the germline ends. Germline CDR1 and CDR2: LGHNA and YSLEER. The CDR3 runs to 16 residues.

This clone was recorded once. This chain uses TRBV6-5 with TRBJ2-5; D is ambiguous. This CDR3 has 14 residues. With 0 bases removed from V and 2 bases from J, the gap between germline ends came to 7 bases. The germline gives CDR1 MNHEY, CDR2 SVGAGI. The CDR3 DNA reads TGTGCCAGCAGTTACTCGGGCAGGCAAGAGACCCAGTACTTC. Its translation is CASSYSGRQETQYF.

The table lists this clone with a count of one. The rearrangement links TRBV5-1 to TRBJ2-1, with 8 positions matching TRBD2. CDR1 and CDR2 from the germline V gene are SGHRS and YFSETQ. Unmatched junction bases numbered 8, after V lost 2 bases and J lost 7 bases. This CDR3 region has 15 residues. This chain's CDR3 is CASSFEAGVANEQFF. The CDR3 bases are TGCGCCAGCAGCTTTGAAGCGGGAGTGGCAAATGAGCAGTTCTTC.

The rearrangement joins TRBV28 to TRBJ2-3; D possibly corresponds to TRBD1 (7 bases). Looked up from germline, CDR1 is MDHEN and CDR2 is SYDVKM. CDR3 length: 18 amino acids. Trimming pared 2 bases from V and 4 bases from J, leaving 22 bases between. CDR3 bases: TGTGCCAGCAGTTTAGGGGGGTCGACAGGGTGGTTCTCAGATACGCAGTATTTT. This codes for CASSLGGSTGWFSDTQYF.

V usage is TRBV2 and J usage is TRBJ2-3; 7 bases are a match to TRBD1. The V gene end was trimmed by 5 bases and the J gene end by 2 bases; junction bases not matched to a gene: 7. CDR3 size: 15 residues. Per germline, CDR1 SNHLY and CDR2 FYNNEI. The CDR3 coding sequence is TGTGCCAGCAGTCTCCGGGACAGAATCACAGATACGCAGTATTTT. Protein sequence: CASSLRDRITDTQYF.

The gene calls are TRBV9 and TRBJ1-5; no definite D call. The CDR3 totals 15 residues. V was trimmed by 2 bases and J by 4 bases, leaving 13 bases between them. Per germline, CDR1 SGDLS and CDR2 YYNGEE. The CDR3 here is CASSVGTAENQPQHF. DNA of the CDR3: TGTGCCAGCAGCGTGGGTACAGCCGAAAATCAGCCCCAGCATTTT.

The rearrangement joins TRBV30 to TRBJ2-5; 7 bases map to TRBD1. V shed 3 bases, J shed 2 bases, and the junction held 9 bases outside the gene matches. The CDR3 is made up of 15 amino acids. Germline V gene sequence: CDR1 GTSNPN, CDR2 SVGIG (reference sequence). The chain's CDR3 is CAWSGLKTGQETQYF. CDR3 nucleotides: TGTGCCTGGAGCGGACTCAAGACAGGGCAAGAGACCCAGTACTTC. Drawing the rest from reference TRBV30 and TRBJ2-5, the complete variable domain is SQTIHQWPATLVQPVGSPLSLECTVEGTSNPNLYWYRQAAGRGLQLLFYSVGIGQISSEVPQNLSASRPQDRQFILSSKKLLLSDSGFYLCAWSGLKTGQETQYFGPGTRLLVL.

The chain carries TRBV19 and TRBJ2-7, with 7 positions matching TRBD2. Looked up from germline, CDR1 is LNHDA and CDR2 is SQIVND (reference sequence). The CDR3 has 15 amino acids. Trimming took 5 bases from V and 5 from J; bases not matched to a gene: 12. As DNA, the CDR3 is TGTGCCAGTAGTGTACGCGGGGGTGGTTCTGACGAGCAGTACTTC. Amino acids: CASSVRGGGSDEQYF.